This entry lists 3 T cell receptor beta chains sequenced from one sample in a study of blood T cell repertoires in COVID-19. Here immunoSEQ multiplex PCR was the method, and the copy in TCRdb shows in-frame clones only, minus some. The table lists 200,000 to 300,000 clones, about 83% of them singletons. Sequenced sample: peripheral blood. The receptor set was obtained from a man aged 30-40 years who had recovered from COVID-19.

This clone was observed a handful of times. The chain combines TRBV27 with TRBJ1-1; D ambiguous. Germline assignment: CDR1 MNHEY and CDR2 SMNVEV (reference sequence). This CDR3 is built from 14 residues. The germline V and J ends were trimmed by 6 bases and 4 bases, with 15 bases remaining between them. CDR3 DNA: TGTGCCAGCAGGATTATGCCGGGGAGCACTGAAGCTTTCTTT. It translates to CASRIMPGSTEAFF.

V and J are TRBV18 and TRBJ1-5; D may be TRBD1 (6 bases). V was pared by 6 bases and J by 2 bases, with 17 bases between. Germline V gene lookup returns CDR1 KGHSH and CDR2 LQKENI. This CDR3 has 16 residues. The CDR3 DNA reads TGTGCCAGCTCCCCAGACGGGGCAGGGGGCAATCAGCCCCAGCATTTT. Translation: CASSPDGAGGNQPQHF.

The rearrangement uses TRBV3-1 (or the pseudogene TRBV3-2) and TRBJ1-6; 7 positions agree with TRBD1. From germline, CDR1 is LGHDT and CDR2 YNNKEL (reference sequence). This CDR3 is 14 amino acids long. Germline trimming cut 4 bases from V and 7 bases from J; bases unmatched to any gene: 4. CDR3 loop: CASSRTGQNSPLHF. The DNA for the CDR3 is TGTGCCAGCAGCCGGACAGGCCAAAATTCACCCCTCCACTTT.